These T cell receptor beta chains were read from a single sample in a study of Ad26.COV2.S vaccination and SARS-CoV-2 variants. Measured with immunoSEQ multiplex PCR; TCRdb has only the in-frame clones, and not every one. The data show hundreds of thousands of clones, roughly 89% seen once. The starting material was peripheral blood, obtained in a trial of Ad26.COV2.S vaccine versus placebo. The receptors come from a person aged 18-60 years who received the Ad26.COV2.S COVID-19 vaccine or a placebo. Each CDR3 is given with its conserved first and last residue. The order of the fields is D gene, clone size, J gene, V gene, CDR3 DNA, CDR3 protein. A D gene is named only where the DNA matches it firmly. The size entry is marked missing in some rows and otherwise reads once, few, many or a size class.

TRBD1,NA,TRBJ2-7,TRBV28,TGTGCCAGCAGCTGGGGGACAGCGATCGCCTACGAGCAGTACTTC,CASSWGTAIAYEQYF
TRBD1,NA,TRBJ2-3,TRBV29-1,TGCAGCACAAGACAGGGAATTGTTCCAGGCACAGATACGCAGTATTTT,CSTRQGIVPGTDTQYF
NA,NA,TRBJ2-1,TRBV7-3,TGTGCCAGCAGCCCCACGGCAGGGCTGTCCTACAATGAGCAGTTCTTC,CASSPTAGLSYNEQFF
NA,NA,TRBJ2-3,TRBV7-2,TGTGCCAGCAGCTTAGCGTGGATAGATACGCAGTATTTT,CASSLAWIDTQYF
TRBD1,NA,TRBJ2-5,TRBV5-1,TGCGCCAGCAGCTTGGATCATCGCGAATGGCCGGCCAGGGGGCGAGAGACCCAGTACTTC,CASSLDHREWPARGRETQYF
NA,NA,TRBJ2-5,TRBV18,TGTGCCAGCTCACCACCGGGCGGCCTCGCCGGGACCCAGTACTTC,CASSPPGGLAGTQYF
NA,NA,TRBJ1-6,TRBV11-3,TGTGCCAGCAGCTTAATGGCGGACAATAATTCACCCCTCCACTTT,CASSLMADNNSPLHF
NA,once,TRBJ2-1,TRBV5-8,TGTGCCAGCATCGACCTCCGGGGTAATGCCTACAATGAGCAGTTCTTC,CASIDLRGNAYNEQFF
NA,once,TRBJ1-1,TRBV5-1,TGCGCCAGCAGCCCAGCATGGGCGGGTCGTGAAGCTTTCTTT,CASSPAWAGREAFF
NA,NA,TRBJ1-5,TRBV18,TGTGCCAGCTCAACCAACAGGGATCAGCCCCAGCATTTT,CASSTNRDQPQHF
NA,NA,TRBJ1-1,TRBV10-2,TGCGCCAGCAGTGAGGGCCTGAACACTGAAGCTTTCTTT,CASSEGLNTEAFF
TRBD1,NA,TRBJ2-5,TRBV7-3,TGTGCCAGCAGACCGACAGGGGTTCGGCGGGAGACCCAGTACTTC,CASRPTGVRRETQYF
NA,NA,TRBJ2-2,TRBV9,TGTGCCAGCAGCGTAGGCGGGGGCCCCACCGGGGAGCTGTTTTTT,CASSVGGGPTGELFF
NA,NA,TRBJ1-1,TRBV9,TGTGCCAGCAGCGTAGGGCGCGCGACTGAAGCTTTCTTT,CASSVGRATEAFF
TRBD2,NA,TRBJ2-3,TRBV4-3,TGCGCCAGCAGCCAAGAATTTAGCGCTAGCGGTTTAGATACGCAGTATTTT,CASSQEFSASGLDTQYF
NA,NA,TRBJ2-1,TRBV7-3,TGTGACAACACCCCGGGGGTAGATAACAATGAGCAGTTCTTC,CDNTPGVDNNEQFF
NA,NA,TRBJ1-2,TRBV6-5,TGTGCCAGCAGGGTGTCAGACTACTATGGCTACACCTTC,CASRVSDYYGYTF
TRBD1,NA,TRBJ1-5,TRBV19,TGTGCCAGTAGTGCCTGGTTTCCGGGACAGGGGCGGGAGGAGCCCCAGCATTTT,CASSAWFPGQGREEPQHF
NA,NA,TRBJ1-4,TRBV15,TGTGCCACCTCCAGTCAGGGGTTCGTTACTAATGAAAAACTGTTTTTT,CATSSQGFVTNEKLFF
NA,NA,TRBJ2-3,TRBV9,TGTGCCAGCAGCGTAGGGCTCAATGGTGTAGCTAGCACAGATACGCAGTATTTT,CASSVGLNGVASTDTQYF
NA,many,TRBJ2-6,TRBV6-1,TGTGCCAGCAGTGACAACTCTGGGGCCAACGTCCTGACTTTC,CASSDNSGANVLTF
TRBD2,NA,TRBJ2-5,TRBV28,TGTGCCAGCAGTTTAGGGACTAGCCCAGAGACCCAGTACTTC,CASSLGTSPETQYF
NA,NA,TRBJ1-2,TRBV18,TGTGCCAGCTCACCGGGTCCCTCCCCTACTAACTATGGCTACACCTTC,CASSPGPSPTNYGYTF
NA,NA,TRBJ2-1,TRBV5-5,TGTGCCAGCAGCTTCCCCACCCCCGAGCAGTTCTTC,CASSFPTPEQFF
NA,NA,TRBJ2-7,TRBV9,TGTGCCAGCAGCGTAGTGCCCACCGCCTACGAGCAGTACTTC,CASSVVPTAYEQYF
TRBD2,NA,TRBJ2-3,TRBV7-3,TGTGCCAGCAGCCCCGAGGGACTAGCGGGAGTTGATACGCAGTATTTT,CASSPEGLAGVDTQYF
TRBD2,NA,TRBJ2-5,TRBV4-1,TGCGCCAGCAGCCAACCCCGACTAGCGGGAGGGCCTGGGAAGACCCAGTACTTC,CASSQPRLAGGPGKTQYF
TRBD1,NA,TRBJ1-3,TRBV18,TGTGCCAGCTCACCGACGGCGAACAGGGGGAATGGAAACACCATATATTTT,CASSPTANRGNGNTIYF
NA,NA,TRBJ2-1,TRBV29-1,TGCAGCGTCGACCGACTAGGAGGGGCTTGGGATGAGCAGTTCTTC,CSVDRLGGAWDEQFF
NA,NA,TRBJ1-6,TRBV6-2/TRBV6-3,TGTGCCAGCAGCCTGGTAATGGAGAGCTCCTATAATTCACCCCTCCACTTT,CASSLVMESSYNSPLHF